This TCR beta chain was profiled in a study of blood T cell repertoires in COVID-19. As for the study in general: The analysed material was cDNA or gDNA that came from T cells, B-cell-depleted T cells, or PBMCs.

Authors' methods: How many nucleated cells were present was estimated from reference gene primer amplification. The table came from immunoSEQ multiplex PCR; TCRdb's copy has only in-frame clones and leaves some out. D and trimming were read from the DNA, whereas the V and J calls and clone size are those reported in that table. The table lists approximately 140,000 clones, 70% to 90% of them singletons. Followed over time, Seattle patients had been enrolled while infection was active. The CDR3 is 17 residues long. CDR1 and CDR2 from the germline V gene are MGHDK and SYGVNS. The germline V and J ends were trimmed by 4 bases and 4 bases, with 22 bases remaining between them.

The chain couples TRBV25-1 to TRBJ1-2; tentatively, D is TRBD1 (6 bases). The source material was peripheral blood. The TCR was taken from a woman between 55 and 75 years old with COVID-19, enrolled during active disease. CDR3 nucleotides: TGTGCCAGCAGTGCACCAGGGGACCTCAAAGGCTCCTATGGCTACACCTTC. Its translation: CASSAPGDLKGSYGYTF.